Below are 27 T cell receptor beta chains sequenced from a single sample in a study of PD-1 blockade in classical Hodgkin lymphoma. Only in-frame clones appear in the TCRdb table, and some are missing; sequencing was by immunoSEQ multiplex PCR. The data show 20,000 to 30,000 clones, roughly 80% seen once. Every patient relapsed after autologous stem cell transplantation, and brentuximab vedotin exposure varied. Material: peripheral blood mononuclear cells (PBMCs), obtained before the second cycle of nivolumab. The receptors derive from a human donor with classical Hodgkin lymphoma.

V gene TRBV5-4 combines with J gene TRBJ2-5, with D perhaps given as TRBD1 or TRBD2 (5 bases each). This CDR3 has 16 amino acids. In germline, CDR1 is SGHNT, CDR2 YYREEE (reference sequence). Deletions cut 4 bases from V and 5 bases from J, with 21 bases between. The CDR3 is CASSDTGSAGRETQYF. The CDR3 nucleotides read TGTGCCAGCAGCGATACAGGTTCGGCGGGTCGGGAGACCCAGTACTTC.

The chain recombines TRBV6-6 with TRBJ1-2, with TRBD1 identical over 7 bases. This CDR3 has 14 residues. The germline V gene encodes CDR1 MNHNY and CDR2 SVGAGI (reference sequence). J gave up 8 bases and V 2 bases, and 8 bases lay outside the gene matches. The CDR3 DNA reads TGTGCCAGCAGTTACGGTGGTCAGGGGGAGGGCTACACCTTC. Its translation: CASSYGGQGEGYTF.

V and J are TRBV6-5 and TRBJ2-5, with 8 bases aligning to TRBD1. CDR1 is MNHEY and CDR2 is SVGAGI in the germline V gene. V lost 5 bases to trimming and J lost 2 bases; unmatched junction nucleotides: 4. This CDR3 has 14 residues. CDR3 protein: CASSPGTGQETQYF. CDR3 sequence (DNA): TGTGCCAGCAGTCCCGGGACAGGTCAAGAGACCCAGTACTTC.

The chain couples TRBV7-2 to TRBJ2-2, with 8 bases that match TRBD2. CDR1 and CDR2 from the germline V gene are SGHTA and FQGNSA. J was trimmed by 0 bases and V by 10 bases; bases with no gene match: 7. The CDR3 consists of 15 residues. The CDR3 loop reads CATRGGFANTGELFF. The CDR3 DNA follows: TGTGCCACACGGGGGGGGTTCGCGAACACCGGGGAGCTGTTTTTT.

The genes are TRBV5-1 and TRBJ1-2; D is uncertain. CDR1 SGHRS and CDR2 YFSETQ come from the germline V gene. Deletions cut 0 bases from V and 8 bases from J, with 8 bases between. This CDR3 spans 12 amino acids. This CDR3 reads CASSLANQGYTF. DNA of the CDR3: TGCGCCAGCAGCTTGGCCAACCAGGGCTACACCTTC.

The chain joins TRBV4-3 to TRBJ1-4, with a possible D match to TRBD1 (6 bases). Germline CDR1 is LGHNA and CDR2 is YSLEER. V dropped 0 bases and J dropped 8 bases, with 16 bases sitting between them. The CDR3 length is 16 residues. The CDR3 is CASSQDIGGLGEKLFF. The CDR3, as DNA: TGCGCCAGCAGCCAAGATATCGGGGGGCTGGGCGAAAAACTGTTTTTT.

The chain couples TRBV11-2 to TRBJ2-2, with 8 bases fitting TRBD1. The V gene end was trimmed by 2 bases and the J gene end by 6 bases; junction bases not matched to a gene: 11. This CDR3 has 17 residues. Germline CDR1 and CDR2: SGHAT and FQNNGV. The chain's CDR3 is CASSLRLLDRGSGELFF. In DNA, the CDR3 is TGTGCCAGCAGCTTAAGGCTTCTTGACAGGGGATCCGGGGAGCTGTTTTTT. The entire variable domain, with the rest obtained from reference TRBV11-2 and TRBJ2-2, is as follows: EAGVAQSPRYKIIEKRQSVAFWCNPISGHATLYWYQQILGQGPKLLIQFQNNGVVDDSQLPKDRFSAERLKGVDSTLKIQPAKLEDSAVYLCASSLRLLDRGSGELFFGEGSRLTVL.

The chain joins TRBV10-2 to TRBJ2-2; 7 nucleotides agree with TRBD1. The junction had 6 bases not matched to a gene; V was cut back by 3 bases and J by 5 bases. There are 15 residues in the CDR3. Per germline, CDR1 WSHSY and CDR2 SAAADI. The CDR3 sequence: CASSDPRGYTGELFF. CDR3 nucleotide sequence: TGCGCCAGCAGTGACCCCAGGGGGTATACCGGGGAGCTGTTTTTT.

The chain joins TRBV10-3 to TRBJ1-6; 9 bases are shared with TRBD1. The CDR3 extends over 16 amino acids. CDR1 is ENHRY and CDR2 is SYGVKD in the germline V gene. J gave up 10 bases and V 2 bases, and 9 bases lay outside the gene matches. The chain's CDR3 is CAISEALGQGGSPLHF. The CDR3, as DNA: TGTGCCATCAGTGAGGCTCTGGGACAGGGTGGGTCACCCCTCCACTTT.

This chain joins TRBV28 and TRBJ1-4; 7 bases line up with TRBD1. V lost 5 bases and J lost 7; bases outside the gene matches: 7. CDR3 size: 14 residues. CDR1 and CDR2 from the germline V gene are MDHEN and SYDVKM. The CDR3 region is CASSKNRGGEKLFF. The CDR3 bases are TGTGCCAGCAGTAAAAACAGGGGAGGTGAAAAACTGTTTTTT.

V usage is TRBV6-5 and J usage is TRBJ2-1; D is possibly TRBD2 (6 bases). V gave up 5 bases and J gave up 0 bases, with 11 bases separating them. This CDR3 region has 15 residues. In germline, CDR1 is MNHEY, CDR2 SVGAGI. This CDR3 reads CASSPRGSSYNEQFF. The CDR3 DNA follows: TGTGCCAGCAGTCCTCGGGGGAGCTCCTACAATGAGCAGTTCTTC.

Here the CDR3 DNA reads TGTGCCAGCAGTGAACAGAGATTACAAGAGACCCAGTACTTC. This gives the protein CASSEQRLQETQYF. J is TRBJ2-5 and V is TRBV2; D remains unclear. Trimming took 2 bases from V and 2 from J, leaving 9 bases between them. The CDR3 sequence is 14 residues long. Germline V gene sequence: CDR1 SNHLY, CDR2 FYNNEI.

The chain uses TRBV7-2 and TRBJ2-2; D gene ambiguous. Between the trimmed V and J ends, which lost 3 bases and 6 bases, there was a span of 14 bases. This CDR3 contains 15 residues. The V gene's germline CDR1 is SGHTA and CDR2 FQGNSA. CDR3 amino acids: CASSFRLVVSGELFF. The CDR3, as DNA: TGTGCCAGCAGCTTTCGGCTTGTTGTGTCCGGGGAGCTGTTTTTT.

J is TRBJ2-7 and V is TRBV29-1, with TRBD2 matching 12 bases. From germline, CDR1 is SQVTM and CDR2 ANQGSEA. The CDR3 runs 15 residues. V gave up 5 bases and J gave up 0 bases; unmatched junction bases: 5. The CDR3 here is CSVLRLAGASYEQYF. CDR3 bases: TGCAGCGTTCTACGACTAGCGGGGGCCTCCTACGAGCAGTACTTC.

The chain carries TRBV4-2 and TRBJ2-1, with a weak D call TRBD2 (6 bases). CDR3 length: 18 residues. The germline gives CDR1 LGHNA, CDR2 YNFKEQ. Trimming left V 0 bases short and J 10 bases short, with 25 bases between. The CDR3 region has the DNA TGTGCCAGCAGCCAAGATCTCGGGGACCTTTACCGGGACTGGGAGCAGTTCTTC. The encoded protein is CASSQDLGDLYRDWEQFF.

The rearrangement links TRBV29-1 to TRBJ1-4; D gene uncertain. Trimming left V 6 bases short and J 7 bases short, with 9 bases between. Germline lookup yields CDR1 SQVTM and CDR2 ANQGSEA. CDR3 length: 11 residues. The CDR3 spells CSVESGEKLFF. The CDR3 DNA is TGCAGCGTCGAAAGCGGTGAAAAACTGTTTTTT.

The V call is TRBV19, the J call TRBJ2-5, with D tentatively TRBD2 (6 bases). There are 16 residues in the CDR3. Trimming cost V 1 base and J 0 bases, with 12 bases left between them. Per the germline V gene, CDR1 is LNHDA and CDR2 is SQIVND (reference sequence). The CDR3 DNA is TGTGCCAGTAGTATAGGAGTAGCGGCCTACCAAGAGACCCAGTACTTC. Amino acids: CASSIGVAAYQETQYF.

J is TRBJ1-2 and V is TRBV6-6, with D possibly being TRBD1 (6 bases). Germline V gene lookup returns CDR1 MNHNY and CDR2 SVGAGI (reference sequence). This CDR3 region has 14 residues. V lost 6 bases to trimming and J lost 10 bases, with 21 bases between them. CDR3 amino acids: CASSHWGQFDIYTF. For the CDR3, the DNA is TGTGCCAGCAGCCACTGGGGACAATTTGATATCTACACCTTC.

This clone was counted only a few times. The chain joins TRBV9 to TRBJ1-1; no clear D. CDR3 length equals 13 residues. Trimming pared 0 bases from V and 4 bases from J, leaving 7 bases between. CDR1 and CDR2 from the germline V gene are SGDLS and YYNGEE. CDR3: CASSVASSTEAFF. DNA of the CDR3: TGTGCCAGCAGCGTAGCTTCCAGCACTGAAGCTTTCTTT.

The rearrangement joins TRBV27 to TRBJ1-6; no reliable D call. Deletions cut 2 bases from V and 0 bases from J, with 8 bases between. Germline assignment: CDR1 MNHEY and CDR2 SMNVEV (reference sequence). This CDR3 spans 16 amino acids. In nucleotides, the CDR3 is TGTGCCAGCAGTTTAAAGTGGGGCTCCTATAATTCACCCCTCCACTTT. It specifies CASSLKWGSYNSPLHF.

This clone has just a few counts. The chain employs TRBV4-1 and TRBJ2-7; a possible D gene is TRBD1 (6 bases). Germline CDR1 MGHRA, CDR2 YSYEKL. This CDR3 is built from 15 residues. V lost 0 bases, J lost 1 base, and 10 bases lay in between. The CDR3 nucleotides are TGCGCCAGCAGCCAAGAAACAGGGAAGTCCTACGAGCAGTACTTC. This translates into CASSQETGKSYEQYF.

This CDR3 reads CASSPKLGNTQYF. The CDR3 bases are TGTGCCAGCAGCCCGAAACTAGGAAATACGCAGTATTTT. The chain uses TRBV6-1 and TRBJ2-3; D is perhaps TRBD2 (5 bases). The V gene lost 6 bases and the J gene lost 7 bases, with 14 bases spanning the gap. The CDR3 is 13 amino acids. Germline-derived CDR1 and CDR2 are MNHNS and SASEGT.

The chain employs TRBV18 and TRBJ2-3; D remains unclear. The length of the CDR3 is 12 residues. Between the trimmed V and J ends, which lost 11 bases and 0 bases, there was a span of 9 bases. The germline CDR1 and CDR2 sequences are KGHSH and LQKENI. The CDR3 bases are TGTGCCGTGGGGTATAGCACAGATACGCAGTATTTT. Translated: CAVGYSTDTQYF.

This clone is a singleton in its sample. The chain has TRBV29-1 and TRBJ1-1, with D unclear. The CDR3 loop spans 11 amino acids. Trimming stripped 7 bases from V and 5 bases from J, with 11 bases between. Germline-derived CDR1 and CDR2 are SQVTM and ANQGSEA. For the CDR3, the DNA is TGCAGCGCCTTACCCGGGACTGAAGCTTTCTTT. Protein sequence: CSALPGTEAFF.

The rearrangement links TRBV10-3 to TRBJ1-1, with D tentatively TRBD1 (5 bases). The V gene lost 6 bases and the J gene lost 1 base, with 9 bases spanning the gap. CDR1 is ENHRY and CDR2 is SYGVKD in the germline V gene. The CDR3 contains 13 residues. CDR3 residues: CAISGAPNTEAFF. CDR3 DNA: TGTGCCATCAGCGGGGCTCCGAACACTGAAGCTTTCTTT.

This clone was seen only a few times. The V gene is TRBV4-2, the J gene TRBJ2-7; 7 bases align to TRBD1. The CDR3 consists of 15 residues. V gave up 3 bases and J gave up 3 bases; unmatched junction bases: 8. Germline V gene lookup returns CDR1 LGHNA and CDR2 YNFKEQ. CDR3: CASSQAWDSVYEQYF. CDR3 bases: TGTGCCAGCAGCCAGGCCTGGGACAGCGTCTACGAGCAGTACTTC.

This chain uses TRBV29-1 with TRBJ2-7, with a tentative D call TRBD1 (5 bases). The germline CDR1 and CDR2 sequences are SQVTM and ANQGSEA. There are 13 residues in the CDR3. V dropped 8 bases and J dropped 3 bases, with 17 bases sitting between them. CDR3 in DNA: TGCAGCTGTACAGGAGAACGTCTCTACGAGCAGTACTTC. Its protein product is CSCTGERLYEQYF.